This paragraph covers one T cell receptor beta chain sequence. The target of this receptor is not known. No base qualities exist here, and no much larger clone lies one base off it. The donors were under 40 Caucasian individuals from Russia, aged about 6 to 95 years, who were systemically healthy. Each donor gave roughly 11 milliliters of peripheral blood, drawn into EDTA-treated Vacutainer tubes. Ficoll-Paque density-gradient centrifugation was used to isolate PBMCs, with at least 7 million per sample. Trizol reagent was used to extract total RNA from the PBMCs, yielding at least 6 micrograms per sample. The percentages of naive CD45RAhigh/CD27high T cells were determined by flow cytometry on a PBMC aliquot from every donor. This sample is part of a study of blood T cells in healthy people across ages (dated by TCRdb to about 2015). Regarding the study in general: In model experiments, roughly one uniquely barcoded TCR beta cDNA molecule per two T cells was captured by template switching. Using the same blood draw, the study looked at two additional independent replicas of 1 million unique cDNA reads for two donors, one aged 18 to 29 and the other aged 80 or older. Donors were grouped into four age groups: young (average approximately 15 years), middle-aged (approximately 41), aged (around 60) and long-lived (less than 85). Donors of different ages were randomly distributed across sequencing lanes to avoid experimental bias. Age-related changes in TCR beta repertoire diversity were measured in the study by deep sequencing normalized with unique cDNA molecular identifiers. Results the study describes overall, beyond this receptor: Because profiling used bulk unsorted PBMCs, naive and antigen-experienced compartments could not be compared conclusively. Estimates of total diversity based on one million sequenced T cells were regarded as lower bounds and as underestimates. Because donor CMV infection status was unknown, age-related changes in expanded clonotypes were potentially confounded. Compared with the aged group, more naive CD4+ T cells, fewer expanded clones and increased TCR diversity were shown by the long-lived group, suggesting age selection. As age increased, observed TCR beta diversity per million T cells dropped in a roughly linear way, and a significant reduction was already evident by age around 41. There was a strong correlation between observed TCR beta diversity and the percentage of naive T cells measured by flow cytometry.

Including cysteine and phenylalanine, the CDR3 has 10 amino acids. CDR3 DNA is the only sequence kept; it has 30 bases, read in frame from the first base. Cut back by 8 bases and 10 bases, the V and J ends lie 9 bases apart. The germline V gene (reference sequence) gives CDR1 as SEHNR and CDR2 as FQNEAQ. Library preparation was by 5' RACE. Sequencer: Illumina HiSeq 2500. A second about 7 to 11 cycle PCR used a sample-barcoded 5' primer and a J-beta primer mix. A template-switch 5' adaptor carrying 12 random nucleotides introduced a unique molecular identifier onto each TCR beta cDNA molecule. Each sample yielded at least 3 million CDR3-containing paired-end reads. First-strand cDNA was synthesized from all RNA with the Mint cDNA synthesis kit, primed by a TRBC-specific oligonucleotide. Following uracil-DNA glycosylase treatment, all cDNA underwent a first 18-cycle PCR with the universal primers M1SS and BC2_uni_R. The paper's data handling went like this. For normalization, 1 million high-quality reads, each with a distinct molecular identifier, were randomly selected from each sample. Instead of being binned into consensus sequences, reads with shared molecular identifiers were discarded. MiTCR, with a Q25 quality threshold and the strictest error-elimination algorithm, was used for CDR3 identification, clonotype clustering and error correction. A nonparametric unseen species model with Euler transformation was used to estimate lower-bound total TCR beta diversity. TCRdb applied fastp at Q25 and MiXCR to the public reads, then kept only in-frame beta chains. All rows with the same CDR3 protein become a single entry with the most common DNA and genes. TCRdb's processing, not the authors', yielded these V and J calls. This sample comprises about 1.4 million distinct CDR3 sequences, roughly 59% of them detected only once. 5.5% to 8% of the sample is held by the ten biggest clonotypes.

The receptor's source is a man between 18 and 29 years old in good health. The V and J segments used are TRBV7-9 and TRBJ2-1, with no D gene named confidently. Sequenced input: blood. The CDR3 corresponds to CASRRREQFF. The base sequence is TGTGCCAGCCGGCGACGAGAGCAGTTCTTC.